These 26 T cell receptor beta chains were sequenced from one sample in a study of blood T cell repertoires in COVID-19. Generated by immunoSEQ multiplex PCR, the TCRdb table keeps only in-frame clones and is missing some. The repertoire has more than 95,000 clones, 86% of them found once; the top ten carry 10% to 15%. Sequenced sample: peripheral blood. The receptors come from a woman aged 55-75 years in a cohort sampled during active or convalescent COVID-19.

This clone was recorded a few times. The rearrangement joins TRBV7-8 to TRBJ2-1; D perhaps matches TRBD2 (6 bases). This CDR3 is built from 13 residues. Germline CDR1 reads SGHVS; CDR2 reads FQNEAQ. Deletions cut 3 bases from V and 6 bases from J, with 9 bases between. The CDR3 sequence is CASSFHGSNEQFF. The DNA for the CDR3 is TGTGCCAGCAGCTTCCACGGGAGCAATGAGCAGTTCTTC.

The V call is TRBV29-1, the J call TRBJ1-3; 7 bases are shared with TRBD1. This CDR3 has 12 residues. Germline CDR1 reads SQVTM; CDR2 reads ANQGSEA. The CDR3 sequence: CSAYQGDNTIYF. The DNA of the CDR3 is TGCAGTGCGTACCAGGGGGACAACACCATATATTTT.

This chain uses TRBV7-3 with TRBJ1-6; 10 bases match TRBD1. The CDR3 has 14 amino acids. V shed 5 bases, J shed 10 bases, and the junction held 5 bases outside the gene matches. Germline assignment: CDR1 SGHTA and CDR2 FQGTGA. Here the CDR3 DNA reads TGTGCCAGCAGCCTCGACAGGGGGCGGTCACCCCTCCACTTT. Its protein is CASSLDRGRSPLHF.

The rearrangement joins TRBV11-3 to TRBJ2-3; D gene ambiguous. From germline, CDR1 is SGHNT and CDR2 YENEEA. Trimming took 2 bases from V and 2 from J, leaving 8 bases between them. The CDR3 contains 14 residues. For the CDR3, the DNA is TGTGCCAGCAGCTTAACTCCCTCCACAGATACGCAGTATTTT. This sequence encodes CASSLTPSTDTQYF.

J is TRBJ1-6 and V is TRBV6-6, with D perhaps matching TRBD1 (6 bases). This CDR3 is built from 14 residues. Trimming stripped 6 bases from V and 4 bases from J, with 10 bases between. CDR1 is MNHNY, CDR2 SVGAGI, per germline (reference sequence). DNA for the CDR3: TGTGCCAGCAGCTGGACAGAGTATAATTCACCCCTCCACTTT. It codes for CASSWTEYNSPLHF.

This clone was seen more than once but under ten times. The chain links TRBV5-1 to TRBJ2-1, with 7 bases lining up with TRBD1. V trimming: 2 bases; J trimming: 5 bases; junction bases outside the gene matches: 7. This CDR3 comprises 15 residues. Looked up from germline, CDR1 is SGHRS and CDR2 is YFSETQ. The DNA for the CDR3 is TGCGCCAGCAGCTTCATGGCGGACAGGAACAATGAGCAGTTCTTC. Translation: CASSFMADRNNEQFF.

The CDR3 protein is CASEFAGAYNEQFF. In DNA, the CDR3 is TGTGCCAGCGAGTTCGCCGGAGCCTACAATGAGCAGTTCTTC. The chain uses TRBV6-5 and TRBJ2-1; no firm D call. Per the germline V gene, CDR1 is MNHEY and CDR2 is SVGAGI. The CDR3 spans 14 residues. The V end lost 8 bases, the J end lost 2 bases, and 13 bases lay between the germline ends.

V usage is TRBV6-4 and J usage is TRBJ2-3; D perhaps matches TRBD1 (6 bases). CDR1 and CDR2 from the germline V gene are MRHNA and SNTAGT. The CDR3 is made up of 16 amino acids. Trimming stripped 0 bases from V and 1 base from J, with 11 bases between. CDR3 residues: CASSDSFSGGTDTQYF. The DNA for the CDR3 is TGTGCCAGCAGTGACTCGTTTTCAGGGGGCACAGATACGCAGTATTTT.

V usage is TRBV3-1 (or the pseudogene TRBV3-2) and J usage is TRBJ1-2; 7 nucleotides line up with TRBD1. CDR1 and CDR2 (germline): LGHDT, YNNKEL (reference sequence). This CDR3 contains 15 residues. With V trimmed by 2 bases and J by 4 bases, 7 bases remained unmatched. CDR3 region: CASSQPDRRLYGYTF. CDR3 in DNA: TGTGCCAGCAGCCAACCGGACAGGAGGCTCTATGGCTACACCTTC.

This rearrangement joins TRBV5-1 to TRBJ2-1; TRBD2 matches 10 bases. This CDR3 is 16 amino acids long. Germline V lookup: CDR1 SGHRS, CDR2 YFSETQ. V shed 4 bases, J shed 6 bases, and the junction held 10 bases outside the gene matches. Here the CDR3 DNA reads TGCGCCAGCAGCCCTTTACTAGCGGGACCACCCAATGAGCAGTTCTTC. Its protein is CASSPLLAGPPNEQFF. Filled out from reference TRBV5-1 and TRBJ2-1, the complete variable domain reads KAGVTQTPRYLIKTRGQQVTLSCSPISGHRSVSWYQQTPGQGLQFLFEYFSETQRNKGNFPGRFSGRQFSNSRSEMNVSTLELGDSALYLCASSPLLAGPPNEQFFGPGTRLTVL.

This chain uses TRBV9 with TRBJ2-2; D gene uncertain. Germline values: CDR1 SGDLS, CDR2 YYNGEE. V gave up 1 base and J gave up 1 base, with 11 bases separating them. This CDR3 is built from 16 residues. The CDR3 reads CASSVFDRRNTGELFF. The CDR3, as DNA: TGTGCCAGCAGCGTATTTGACCGGAGGAACACCGGGGAGCTGTTTTTT.

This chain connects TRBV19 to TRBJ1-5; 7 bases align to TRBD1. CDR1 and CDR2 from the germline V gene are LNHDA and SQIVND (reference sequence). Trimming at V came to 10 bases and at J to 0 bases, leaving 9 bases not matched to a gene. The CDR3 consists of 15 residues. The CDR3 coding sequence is TGTGCCACCTTACCCACAGGGGCTAGCAATCAGCCCCAGCATTTT. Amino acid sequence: CATLPTGASNQPQHF. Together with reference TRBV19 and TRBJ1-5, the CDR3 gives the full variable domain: DGGITQSPKYLFRKEGQNVTLSCEQNLNHDAMYWYRQDPGQGLRLIYYSQIVNDFQKGDIAEGYSVSREKKESFPLTVTSAQKNPTAFYLCATLPTGASNQPQHFGDGTRLSIL.

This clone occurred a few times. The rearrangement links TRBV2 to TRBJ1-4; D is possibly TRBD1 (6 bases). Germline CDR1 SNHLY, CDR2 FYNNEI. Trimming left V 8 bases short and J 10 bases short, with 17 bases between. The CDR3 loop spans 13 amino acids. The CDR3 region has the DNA TGTGCCAGCCGGGACACCGGGGGGGGAAAACTGTTTTTT. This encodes CASRDTGGGKLFF.

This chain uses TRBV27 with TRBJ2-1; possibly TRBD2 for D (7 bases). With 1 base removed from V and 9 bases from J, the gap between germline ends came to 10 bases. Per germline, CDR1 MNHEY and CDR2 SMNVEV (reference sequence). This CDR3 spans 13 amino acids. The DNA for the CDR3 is TGTGCCAGCAGTTTATTTAGGGGGGGTGAGCAGTTCTTC. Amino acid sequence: CASSLFRGGEQFF.

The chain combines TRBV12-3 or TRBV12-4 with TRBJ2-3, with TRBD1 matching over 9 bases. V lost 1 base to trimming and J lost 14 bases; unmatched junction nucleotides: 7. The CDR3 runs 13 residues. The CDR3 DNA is TGTGCCAGCAGTTTAGAGCGAGACAGGGGGAGGTATTTT. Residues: CASSLERDRGRYF.

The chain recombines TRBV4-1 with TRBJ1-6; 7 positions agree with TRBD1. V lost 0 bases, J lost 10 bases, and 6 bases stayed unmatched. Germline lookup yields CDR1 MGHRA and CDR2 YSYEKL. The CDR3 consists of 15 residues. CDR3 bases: TGCGCCAGCAGCCAAGACGACAGGGAGTTGTCACCCCTCCACTTT. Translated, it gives CASSQDDRELSPLHF.

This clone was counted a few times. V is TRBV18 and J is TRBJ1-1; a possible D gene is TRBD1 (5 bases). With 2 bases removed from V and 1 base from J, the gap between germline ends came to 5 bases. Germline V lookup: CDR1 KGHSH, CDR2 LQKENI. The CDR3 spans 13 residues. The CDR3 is CASSPGQNTEAFF. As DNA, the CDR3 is TGTGCCAGCTCACCAGGACAGAACACTGAAGCTTTCTTT. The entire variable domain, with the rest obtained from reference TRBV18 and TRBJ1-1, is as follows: NAGVMQNPRHLVRRRGQEARLRCSPMKGHSHVYWYRQLPEEGLKFMVYLQKENIIDESGMPKERFSAEFPKEGPSILRIQQVVRGDSAAYFCASSPGQNTEAFFGQGTRLTVV.

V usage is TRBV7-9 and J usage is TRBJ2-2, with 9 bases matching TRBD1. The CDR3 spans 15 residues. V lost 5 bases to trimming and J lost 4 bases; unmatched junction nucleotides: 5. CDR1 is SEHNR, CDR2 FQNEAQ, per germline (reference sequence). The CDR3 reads CASSQGTGRTGELFF. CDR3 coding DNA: TGTGCCAGCAGCCAAGGGACAGGGCGCACCGGGGAGCTGTTTTTT.

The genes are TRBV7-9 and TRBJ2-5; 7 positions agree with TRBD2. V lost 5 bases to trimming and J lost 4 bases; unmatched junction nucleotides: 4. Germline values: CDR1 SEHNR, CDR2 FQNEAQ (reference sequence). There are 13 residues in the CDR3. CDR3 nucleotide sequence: TGTGCCAGCAGCCGCGGGGGAGGAGAGACCCAGTACTTC. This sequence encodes CASSRGGGETQYF.

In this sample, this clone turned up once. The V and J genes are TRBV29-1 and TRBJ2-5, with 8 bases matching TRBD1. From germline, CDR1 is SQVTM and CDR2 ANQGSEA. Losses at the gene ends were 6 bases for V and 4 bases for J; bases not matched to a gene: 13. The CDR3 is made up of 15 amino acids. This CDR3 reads CSVKGQASGGETQYF. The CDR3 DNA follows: TGCAGCGTGAAGGGACAGGCCTCCGGGGGAGAGACCCAGTACTTC.

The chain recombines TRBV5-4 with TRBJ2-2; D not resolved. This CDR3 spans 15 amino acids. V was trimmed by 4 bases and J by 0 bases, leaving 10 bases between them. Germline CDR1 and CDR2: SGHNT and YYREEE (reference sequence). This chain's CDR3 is CASSPEPSNTGELFF. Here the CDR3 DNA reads TGTGCCAGCAGCCCCGAGCCCTCGAACACCGGGGAGCTGTTTTTT.

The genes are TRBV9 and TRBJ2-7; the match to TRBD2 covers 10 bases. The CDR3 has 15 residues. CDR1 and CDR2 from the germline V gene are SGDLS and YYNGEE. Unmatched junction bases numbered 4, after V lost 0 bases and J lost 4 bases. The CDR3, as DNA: TGTGCCAGCAGCGTAGCAGCGGGAGGGCCATACGAGCAGTACTTC. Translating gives CASSVAAGGPYEQYF.

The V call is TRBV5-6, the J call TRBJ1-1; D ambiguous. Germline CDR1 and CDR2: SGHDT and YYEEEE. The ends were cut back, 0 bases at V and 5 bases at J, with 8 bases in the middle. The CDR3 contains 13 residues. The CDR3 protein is CASSLVGKTEAFF. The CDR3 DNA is TGTGCCAGCAGCTTGGTCGGTAAGACTGAAGCTTTCTTT.

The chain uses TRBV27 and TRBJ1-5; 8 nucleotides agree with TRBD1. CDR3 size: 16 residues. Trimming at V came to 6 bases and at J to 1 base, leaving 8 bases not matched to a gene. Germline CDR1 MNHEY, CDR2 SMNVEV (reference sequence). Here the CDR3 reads CASRLTGGGSNQPQHF. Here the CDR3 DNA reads TGTGCCAGCAGGTTAACAGGGGGAGGAAGCAATCAGCCCCAGCATTTT.

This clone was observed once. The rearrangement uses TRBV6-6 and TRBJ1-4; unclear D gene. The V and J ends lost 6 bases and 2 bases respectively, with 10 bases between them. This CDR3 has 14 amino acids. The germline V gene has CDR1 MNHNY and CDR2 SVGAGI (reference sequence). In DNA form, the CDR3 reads TGTGCCAGCAGAGTCCGGGATACTAATGAAAAACTGTTTTTT. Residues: CASRVRDTNEKLFF.

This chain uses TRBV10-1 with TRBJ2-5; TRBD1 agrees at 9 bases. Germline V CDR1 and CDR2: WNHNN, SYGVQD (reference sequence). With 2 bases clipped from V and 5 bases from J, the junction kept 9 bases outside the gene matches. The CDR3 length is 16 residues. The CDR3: CASSEPGQGGLETQYF. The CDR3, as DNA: TGCGCCAGCAGTGAGCCGGGACAGGGAGGTTTGGAGACCCAGTACTTC.